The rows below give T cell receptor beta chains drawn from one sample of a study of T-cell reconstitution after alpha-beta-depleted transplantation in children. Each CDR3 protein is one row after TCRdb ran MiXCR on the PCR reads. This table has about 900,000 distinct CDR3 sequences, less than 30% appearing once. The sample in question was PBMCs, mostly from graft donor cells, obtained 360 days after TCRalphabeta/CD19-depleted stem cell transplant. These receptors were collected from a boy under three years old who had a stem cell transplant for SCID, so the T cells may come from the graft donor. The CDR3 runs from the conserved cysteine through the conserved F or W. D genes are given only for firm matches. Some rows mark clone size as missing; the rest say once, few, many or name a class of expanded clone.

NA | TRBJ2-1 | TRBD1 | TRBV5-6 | CASSQGDRTYNEQFF | TGTGCCAGCAGCCAAGGGGACAGAACTTACAATGAGCAGTTCTTC
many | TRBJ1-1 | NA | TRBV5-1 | CASRGRPWDTEAFF | TGCGCCAGCAGAGGGAGGCCCTGGGACACTGAAGCTTTCTTT
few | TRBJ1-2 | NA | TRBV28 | CASSPSGSHYGYTF | TGTGCCAGCAGTCCGTCAGGGAGCCACTATGGCTACACCTTC
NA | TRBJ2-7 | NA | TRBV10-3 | CAIQDGGSSYEQYF | TGTGCCATCCAAGATGGGGGCTCCTCCTACGAGCAGTACTTC
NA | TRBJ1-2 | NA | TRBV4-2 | CASSQERGGARAYGYTF | TGTGCCAGCAGCCAAGAGCGGGGGGGGGCAAGGGCCTATGGCTACACCTTC
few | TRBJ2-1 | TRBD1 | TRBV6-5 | CASSSGDRGRNEQFF | TGTGCCAGCAGTTCTGGGGACAGGGGAAGGAATGAGCAGTTCTTC
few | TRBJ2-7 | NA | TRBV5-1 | CASSLRTSLSYEQYF | TGCGCCAGCAGCTTGAGGACTTCGCTTTCCTACGAGCAGTACTTC
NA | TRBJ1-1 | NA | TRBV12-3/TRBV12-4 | CASSLSRGFNTEAFF | TGTGCCAGCAGTTTAAGTAGAGGGTTCAACACTGAAGCTTTCTTT
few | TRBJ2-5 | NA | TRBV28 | CASSGGQYILETQYF | TGTGCCAGCAGCGGGGGACAATACATCCTAGAGACCCAGTACTTC
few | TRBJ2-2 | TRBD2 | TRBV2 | CASSEPGLAGVAGELFF | TGTGCCAGCAGTGAGCCGGGACTAGCGGGGGTCGCTGGGGAGCTGTTTTTT
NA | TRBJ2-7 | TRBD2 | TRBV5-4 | CASSLRPPSGGELYEQYF | TGTGCCAGCAGCTTGAGGCCCCCCAGCGGGGGGGAACTTTACGAGCAGTACTTC
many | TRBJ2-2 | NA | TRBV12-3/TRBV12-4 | CASSLGRAPGELFF | TGTGCCAGCAGTTTAGGCAGGGCCCCCGGGGAGCTGTTTTTT
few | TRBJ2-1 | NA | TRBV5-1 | CASSLALAGAYNEQFF | TGCGCCAGCAGCTTGGCCTTGGCGGGGGCTTACAATGAGCAGTTCTTC
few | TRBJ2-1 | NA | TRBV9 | CASSVGAHSENNEQFF | TGTGCCAGCAGCGTAGGGGCCCATAGCGAAAACAATGAGCAGTTCTTC
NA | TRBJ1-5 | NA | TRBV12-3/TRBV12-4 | CASSLEGTHQPQHF | TGTGCCAGCAGTTTAGAGGGGACCCATCAGCCCCAGCATTTT
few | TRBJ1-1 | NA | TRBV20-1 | CSASGWGGVFMNTEAFF | TGCAGTGCTAGTGGGTGGGGTGGGGTTTTCATGAACACTGAAGCTTTCTTT
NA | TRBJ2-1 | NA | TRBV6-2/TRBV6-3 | CASSTSRTTIYNEQFF | TGTGCCAGCAGTACCTCCAGGACTACAATCTACAATGAGCAGTTCTTC
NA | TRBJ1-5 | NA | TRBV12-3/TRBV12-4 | CASRRQGDSNQPQHF | TGTGCCAGCAGACGCCAGGGTGACAGCAATCAGCCCCAGCATTTT
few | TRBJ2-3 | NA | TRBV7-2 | CASSPSPGIDTQYF | TGTGCCAGCAGCCCCTCCCCAGGCATTGATACGCAGTATTTT
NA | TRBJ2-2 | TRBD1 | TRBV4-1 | CASSQQPGQGTGELFF | TGCGCCAGCAGCCAACAGCCGGGACAGGGTACCGGGGAGCTGTTTTTT
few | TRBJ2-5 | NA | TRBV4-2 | CASSQGGDFKETQYF | TGTGCCAGCAGCCAAGGGGGGGACTTCAAAGAGACCCAGTACTTC
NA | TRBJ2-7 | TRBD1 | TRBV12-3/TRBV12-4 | CASRSNAGTGPYEQYF | TGTGCCAGCAGATCTAATGCCGGGACAGGGCCCTACGAGCAGTACTTC
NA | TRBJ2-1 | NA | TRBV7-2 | CASSRTGNNEQFF | TGTGCCAGCAGCCGTACAGGGAACAATGAGCAGTTCTTC
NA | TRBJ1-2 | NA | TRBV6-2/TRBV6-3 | CASSYQRGRDGYTF | TGTGCCAGCAGTTACCAACGGGGGCGCGATGGCTACACCTTC
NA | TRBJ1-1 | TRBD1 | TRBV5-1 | CASSKVPGQGARGNTEAFF | TGCGCCAGCAGCAAAGTCCCGGGACAGGGGGCCCGGGGGAATACTGAAGCTTTCTTT
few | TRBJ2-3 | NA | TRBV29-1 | CSAGTRMIDTQYF | TGCAGCGCCGGGACACGGATGATAGATACGCAGTATTTT
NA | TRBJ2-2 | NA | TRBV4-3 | CASSQIGLPTGELFF | TGCGCCAGCAGCCAAATAGGGTTACCCACCGGGGAGCTGTTTTTT
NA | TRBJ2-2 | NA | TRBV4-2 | CASSQEEQTNTGELFF | TGTGCCAGCAGCCAAGAGGAACAAACGAACACCGGGGAGCTGTTTTTT
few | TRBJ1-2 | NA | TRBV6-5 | CASSYSRADYGYTF | TGTGCCAGCAGTTACTCTAGGGCAGACTATGGCTACACCTTC
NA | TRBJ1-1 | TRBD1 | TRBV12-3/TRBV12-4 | CASSYRQGAGTEAFF | TGTGCCAGCAGTTATAGACAGGGGGCTGGCACTGAAGCTTTCTTT
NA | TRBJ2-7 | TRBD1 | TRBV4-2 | CASSHRTGISYEQYF | TGTGCCAGCAGCCACAGGACAGGGATCTCCTACGAGCAGTACTTC
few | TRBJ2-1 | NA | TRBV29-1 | CSVRRSAREQFF | TGCAGCGTCCGACGGTCCGCGCGTGAGCAGTTCTTC
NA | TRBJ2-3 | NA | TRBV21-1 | CASSEVKGLLASMKDTQYF | TGTGCCAGCAGCGAAGTTAAGGGTCTGCTAGCGAGTATGAAGGATACGCAGTATTTT
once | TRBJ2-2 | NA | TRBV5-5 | CASSPFSWELFF | TGTGCCAGCAGCCCGTTTAGCTGGGAGCTGTTTTTT
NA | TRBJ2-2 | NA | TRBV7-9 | CASSLPVPNTGELFF | TGTGCCAGCAGCTTACCAGTCCCGAACACCGGGGAGCTGTTTTTT
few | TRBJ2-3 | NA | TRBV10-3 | CAISLTAAGLGTDTQYF | TGTGCCATCAGCCTAACCGCAGCAGGGTTAGGAACAGATACGCAGTATTTT
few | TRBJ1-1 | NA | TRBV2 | CASSEVREAEAFF | TGTGCCAGCAGTGAGGTACGGGAGGCTGAAGCTTTCTTT
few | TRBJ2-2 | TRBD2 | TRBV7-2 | CASSLVSLAGFTGELFF | TGTGCCAGCAGCTTAGTTTCCCTAGCGGGGTTCACCGGGGAGCTGTTTTTT
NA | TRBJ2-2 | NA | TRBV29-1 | CSVEEGRGELFF | TGCAGCGTTGAAGAGGGGCGCGGGGAGCTGTTTTTT
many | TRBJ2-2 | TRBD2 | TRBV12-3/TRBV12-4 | CASNSGGRSTGELFF | TGTGCCAGCAACAGCGGGGGGCGCAGCACCGGGGAGCTGTTTTTT
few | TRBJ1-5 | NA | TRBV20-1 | CSARDWGGGPQHF | TGCAGTGCTAGAGATTGGGGCGGCGGGCCCCAGCATTTT
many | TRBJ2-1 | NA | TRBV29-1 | CSVGGNEQFF | TGCAGCGTTGGTGGCAATGAGCAGTTCTTC